A selection of T cell receptor beta chains follows, all from one sample in a study of shared clonotypes between healthy human individuals. Assay: immunoSEQ multiplex PCR; the TCRdb copy retains only in-frame clones and omits some. The sample yields about 2 million clones, approximately 95% seen once. Specimen: naive CD4+ T cells sorted from blood. The receptors here all came from a young man in good health. The CDR3 runs from the conserved cysteine through the conserved F or W. D genes are given only for firm matches. Size is stated for part of the rows, as once, few or many counts, or as a class when the clone is expanded.

j_call v_call d_call clone_size cdr3_length cdr3_aa cdr3_nt
TRBJ2-3 TRBV7-9 . . 12 CASSFSSDTQYF TGTGCCAGCAGCTTTTCGTCAGATACGCAGTATTTT
TRBJ2-3 TRBV30 . few 11 CAWSNTDTQYF TGTGCCTGGAGTAACACAGATACGCAGTATTTT
TRBJ1-2 TRBV6-5 . . 13 CASRTGTIGGYTF TGTGCCAGCAGAACAGGAACTATCGGTGGCTACACCTTC
TRBJ2-5 TRBV27 . once 13 CASSLSTQQTQYF TGTGCCAGCAGTTTGTCAACCCAGCAAACCCAGTACTTC
TRBJ2-7 TRBV7-2 TRBD2 . 15 CASSQNLAGLGEQYF TGTGCCAGCAGCCAAAACCTAGCGGGATTGGGGGAGCAGTACTTC
TRBJ1-6 TRBV7-8 . . 15 CASSLRNENWTPLHF TGTGCCAGCAGCTTAAGAAACGAAAATTGGACACCCCTCCACTTT
TRBJ2-7 TRBV5-8 TRBD2 . 15 CASSLASGNSYEQYF TGTGCCAGCAGCTTGGCAAGCGGGAACTCCTACGAGCAGTACTTC
TRBJ2-3 TRBV28 . . 15 CATIGAVLSTDTQYF TGTGCCACCATCGGGGCAGTTCTTAGCACAGATACGCAGTATTTT
TRBJ2-1 TRBV7-8 . . 13 CASSFPLDNEQFF TGTGCCAGCAGCTTTCCCTTGGACAATGAGCAGTTCTTC
TRBJ1-3 TRBV27 . . 13 CASRQLSGNTIYF TGTGCCAGCAGGCAACTCTCTGGAAACACCATATATTTT
TRBJ2-1 TRBV18 . . 14 CASSETASTSGRFF TGTGCCAGCTCAGAGACGGCGTCAACGTCCGGGAGGTTCTTC
TRBJ2-1 TRBV6-6 . . 14 CASSYGGPYNEQFF TGTGCCAGCAGTTACGGAGGCCCCTACAATGAGCAGTTCTTC
TRBJ2-3 TRBV10-3 TRBD1 . 16 CAISQGQATSTDTQYF TGTGCCATCAGCCAGGGACAGGCGACTAGCACAGATACGCAGTATTTT
TRBJ2-5 TRBV7-2 TRBD1 . 14 CASSLTGGLETQYF TGTGCCAGCAGCTTAACAGGGGGCCTTGAGACCCAGTACTTC
TRBJ1-6 TRBV10-3 . . 12 CAISDSGSPLHF TGTGCCATCAGTGACAGCGGGTCACCCCTCCACTTT
TRBJ1-4 TRBV7-9 . once 14 CASSLGQSNEKLFF TGTGCCAGCAGCTTAGGACAGTCTAATGAAAAACTGTTTTTT
TRBJ1-1 TRBV10-3 . . 14 CAISEGTGNTEAFF TGTGCCATCAGTGAGGGAACAGGGAACACTGAAGCTTTCTTT
TRBJ2-7 TRBV27 TRBD2 . 15 CASRPGLAGPYEQYF TGTGCCAGCAGGCCGGGACTAGCGGGACCTTACGAGCAGTACTTC
TRBJ1-1 TRBV5-1 . . 14 CASSFGGLGTEAFF TGCGCCAGCAGCTTCGGGGGTTTGGGCACTGAAGCTTTCTTT
TRBJ1-6 TRBV2 . . 15 CASRGTNGYNSPLHF TGTGCCAGCAGAGGGACAAACGGCTATAATTCACCCCTCCACTTT
TRBJ2-1 TRBV5-4 . . 15 CASSLEARSYNEQFF TGTGCCAGCAGCTTGGAAGCCCGCTCCTACAATGAGCAGTTCTTC
TRBJ2-5 TRBV18 TRBD1 . 16 CASSPTRQGAYETQYF TGTGCCAGCTCGCCAACTAGACAGGGGGCCTATGAGACCCAGTACTTC
TRBJ1-5 TRBV28 . . 12 CASRLGNQPQHF TGTGCCAGCAGGTTGGGGAATCAGCCCCAGCATTTT
TRBJ1-5 TRBV28 TRBD1 . 15 CASTGTGLGNQPQHF TGTGCCAGCACAGGGACAGGGCTGGGAAATCAGCCCCAGCATTTT
TRBJ1-1 TRBV5-4 TRBD1 . 14 CASSPTGLYTEAFF TGTGCCAGCAGCCCGACAGGGTTATACACTGAAGCTTTCTTT
TRBJ1-4 TRBV27 TRBD1 . 16 CASRSLETGGMEKLFF TGTGCCAGCAGGAGTTTGGAGACAGGGGGTATGGAAAAACTGTTTTTT
TRBJ2-1 TRBV11-2 . . 13 CASSVDRWSEQFF TGTGCCAGCAGCGTCGACAGATGGAGTGAGCAGTTCTTC
TRBJ1-2 TRBV5-4 TRBD1 . 14 CASSTQGANYGYTF TGTGCCAGCAGCACCCAGGGGGCTAACTATGGCTACACCTTC
TRBJ1-2 TRBV5-1 TRBD1 . 14 CASSLGDRLSGYTF TGCGCCAGCAGCTTGGGGGACAGGCTTAGTGGCTACACCTTC
TRBJ1-5 TRBV5-6 . . 15 CASSLRGSQNQPQHF TGTGCCAGCAGCTTGAGAGGATCACAGAATCAGCCCCAGCATTTT
TRBJ2-7 TRBV7-2 TRBD1 . 14 CASTLTGGIYEQYF TGTGCCAGCACCCTGACAGGGGGAATCTACGAGCAGTACTTC
TRBJ1-1 TRBV2 . . 13 CASSGTVNTEAFF TGTGCCAGCAGTGGTACAGTGAACACTGAAGCTTTCTTT
TRBJ2-3 TRBV7-9 . . 15 CASSLALGTTDTQYF TGTGCCAGCAGCTTAGCCCTGGGCACCACAGATACGCAGTATTTT
TRBJ2-7 TRBV7-8 TRBD1 . 15 CASSYQRTGDYEQYF TGTGCCAGCAGCTATCAAAGGACAGGGGACTACGAGCAGTACTTC
TRBJ2-7 TRBV19 TRBD1 . 15 CASSLKGQPSYEQYF TGTGCCAGTAGTCTGAAGGGACAGCCCTCCTACGAGCAGTACTTC
TRBJ2-7 TRBV30 . . 13 CAWSVGIYYEQYF TGTGCCTGGAGTGTTGGCATTTACTACGAGCAGTACTTC
TRBJ2-6 TRBV6-5 . . 15 CASSYGQSGANVLTF TGTGCCAGCAGTTACGGTCAGTCTGGGGCCAACGTCCTGACTTTC
TRBJ2-1 TRBV5-4 TRBD2 . 16 CASSIVAGARINEQFF TGTGCCAGCAGCATCGTAGCGGGAGCCAGGATAAATGAGCAGTTCTTC
TRBJ2-5 TRBV30 . . 14 CAWSVWGGRETQYF TGTGCCTGGAGTGTATGGGGGGGCCGAGAGACCCAGTACTTC
TRBJ2-2 TRBV7-2 . . 14 CASSLGLHLGELFF TGTGCCAGCAGCTTAGGACTACACCTAGGGGAGCTGTTTTTT
TRBJ2-2 TRBV2 TRBD1 . 14 CASSGQVNTGELFF TGTGCCAGCAGCGGACAGGTGAACACCGGGGAGCTGTTTTTT
TRBJ2-3 TRBV5-1 TRBD2 . 16 CASSLAPAGDTDTQYF TGCGCCAGCAGCTTGGCCCCAGCGGGAGACACAGATACGCAGTATTTT
TRBJ2-2 TRBV7-3 . . 16 CASSFRFVANTGELFF TGTGCCAGCAGCTTCCGGTTTGTTGCGAACACCGGGGAGCTGTTTTTT
TRBJ2-2 TRBV9 TRBD2 . 16 CASSVDPSGNTGELFF TGTGCCAGCAGCGTAGACCCTAGCGGGAACACCGGGGAGCTGTTTTTT
TRBJ1-2 TRBV10-3 . once 13 CAISESRSYGYTF TGTGCCATCAGTGAGTCGAGAAGCTATGGCTACACCTTC
TRBJ1-4 TRBV6-5 TRBD1 . 15 CASSTRTGPNEKLFF TGTGCCAGCAGTACCCGGACAGGGCCTAATGAAAAACTGTTTTTT
TRBJ1-5 TRBV6-1 . . 15 CASSELRGTVQPQHF TGTGCCAGCAGTGAATTGCGGGGAACGGTTCAGCCCCAGCATTTT
TRBJ2-1 TRBV10-3 . . 13 CASRGADYNEQFF TGTGCCTCCAGGGGGGCAGACTACAATGAGCAGTTCTTC
TRBJ1-4 TRBV6-1 TRBD1 . 15 CASRGQGATNEKLFF TGTGCCAGCAGAGGACAGGGAGCAACTAATGAAAAACTGTTTTTT
TRBJ1-6 TRBV11-2 . . 16 CASSRFRASYNSPLHF TGTGCCAGCAGCCGATTCCGGGCCTCCTATAATTCACCCCTCCACTTT
TRBJ2-3 TRBV5-1 TRBD2 . 16 CASSPSGTRDTDTQYF TGCGCCAGCAGCCCATCCGGGACTAGAGACACAGATACGCAGTATTTT
TRBJ1-2 TRBV7-2 TRBD1 . 15 CASSQRDRPNYGYTF TGTGCCAGCAGCCAGAGGGACAGACCCAACTATGGCTACACCTTC
TRBJ2-7 TRBV7-9 TRBD2 . 19 CASSPVLQLTSGVSYEQYF TGTGCCAGCAGCCCCGTTCTACAACTAACTAGCGGGGTCTCCTACGAGCAGTACTTC
TRBJ2-2 TRBV6-5 TRBD1 . 14 CASRRQGDTGELFF TGTGCCAGCAGGAGACAGGGGGACACCGGGGAGCTGTTTTTT
TRBJ2-5 TRBV19 TRBD1 few 14 CASSPTGGQETQYF TGTGCCAGTAGCCCTACAGGGGGCCAAGAGACCCAGTACTTC